Below are 23 T cell receptor beta chains sequenced from a single sample in a study of CD8 T cells in Susac syndrome. Random hexamers were used to reverse transcribe roughly 0.45 to 1 ug of RNA. TCRdb called the immunoSEQ multiplex PCR reads again in MiXCR, with one record for every CDR3 protein. The data show some 99,000 distinct CDR3 sequences, around 94% seen once. Sequences were obtained from CD4+ T cells from PBMCs. These TCRs come from a human donor with Susac syndrome.

The chain carries TRBV12-3 or TRBV12-4 and TRBJ2-5; possible D gene TRBD1, 5 bases. V was cut by 6 bases and J by 1 base, with 12 bases left in between. The CDR3 extends over 14 amino acids. CDR3 DNA: TGTGCCAGCAGCCAAGCAGGGATCCAAGAGACCCAGTACTTC. Its protein product is CASSQAGIQETQYF.

This CDR3 reads CASSDEFSGNTIYF. CDR3 nucleotide sequence: TGTGCCAGCAGCGACGAGTTCTCTGGAAACACCATATATTTT. The V call is TRBV14, the J call TRBJ1-3; no firm D call. Germline CDR1 reads SGHDN; CDR2 reads FVKESK. There are 14 residues in the CDR3. The V gene lost 5 bases and the J gene lost 0 bases, with 8 bases spanning the gap. Drawing the rest from reference TRBV14 and TRBJ1-3, the complete variable domain is EAGVTQFPSHSVIEKGQTVTLRCDPISGHDNLYWYRRVMGKEIKFLLHFVKESKQDESGMPNNRFLAERTGGTYSTLKVQPAELEDSGVYFCASSDEFSGNTIYFGEGSWLTVV.

V is TRBV20-1 and J is TRBJ2-3, with 8 nucleotides matching TRBD2. The V gene end was trimmed by 6 bases and the J gene end by 4 bases; junction bases not matched to a gene: 12. The CDR3 sequence is 15 residues long. Germline lookup yields CDR1 DFQATT and CDR2 SNEGSKA (reference sequence). The DNA of the CDR3 is TGCAGTGCCGGGGGGGCTAGCGGTTTCTCAGATACGCAGTATTTT. Protein product: CSAGGASGFSDTQYF.

This rearrangement joins TRBV12-3 or TRBV12-4 to TRBJ2-5; the match to TRBD1 covers 8 bases. J was trimmed by 9 bases and V by 1 base; bases with no gene match: 7. The CDR3 spans 14 residues. Here the CDR3 reads CASSLGAGGPPQYF. CDR3 coding DNA: TGTGCCAGCAGTTTAGGGGCAGGGGGCCCTCCCCAGTACTTC.

CDR3 nucleotides: TGTGCCAGCAATACAGGGTTAACTGAAGCTTTCTTT. Encoded protein: CASNTGLTEAFF. This sequence joins TRBV28 and TRBJ1-1, with D maybe TRBD1 (6 bases). V was pared by 7 bases and J by 5 bases, with 11 bases between. CDR3 length equals 12 residues. The germline gives CDR1 MDHEN, CDR2 SYDVKM.

This clonotype was seen only once. This chain links TRBV3-1 with TRBJ2-7; a possible D gene is TRBD1 (6 bases). Germline lookup yields CDR1 LGHDT and CDR2 YNNKEL (reference sequence). The V and J ends lost 4 bases and 7 bases respectively, with 14 bases between them. CDR3 length equals 13 residues. CDR3 DNA: TGTGCCAGCAGCCCTGGACAGCCGCGAGAGCAGTACTTC. Amino acids: CASSPGQPREQYF.

The chain carries TRBV29-1 and TRBJ2-1; D is unclear. Deletions cut 1 base from V and 0 bases from J, with 7 bases between. CDR3 length: 14 amino acids. Germline CDR1 and CDR2: SQVTM and ANQGSEA. DNA of the CDR3: TGCAGCGTTGAAGGCTCAGGCTCCTACAATGAGCAGTTCTTC. This codes for CSVEGSGSYNEQFF.

V gene TRBV12-3 or TRBV12-4 combines with J gene TRBJ2-4; no firm D call. Trimming took off 6 bases at V and 0 bases at J, with 9 bases between the two ends. CDR3 length equals 14 residues. CDR3 coding DNA: TGTGCCAGCAGCCAGTTACTAGCCAAAAACATTCAGTACTTC. This sequence encodes CASSQLLAKNIQYF.

The J gene is TRBJ1-4, the V gene TRBV29-1, with D unresolved. V shed 7 bases and J shed 8 bases, with 11 bases lying between them. In germline, CDR1 is SQVTM, CDR2 ANQGSEA. This CDR3 region has 11 residues. CDR3 amino acids: CSAEGGEKLFF. For the CDR3, the DNA is TGCAGCGCCGAGGGAGGAGAAAAACTGTTTTTT.

The rearrangement links TRBV20-1 to TRBJ1-2, with D possibly matching TRBD1 (5 bases). Germline CDR1 and CDR2: DFQATT and SNEGSKA (reference sequence). The CDR3 length is 13 residues. Trimming took off 6 bases at V and 4 bases at J, with 15 bases between the two ends. CDR3 region: CSAPSGGGYGYTF. In nucleotides, the CDR3 is TGCAGTGCCCCTAGTGGGGGAGGCTATGGCTACACCTTC.

This clonotype occurred once. J is TRBJ1-2 and V is TRBV6-6; a possible D gene is TRBD1 (5 bases). The CDR3 is 14 residues long. CDR1 MNHNY and CDR2 SVGAGI come from the germline V gene (reference sequence). Trimming shortened V by 2 bases and J by 4 bases, and 11 bases separated the two germline ends. CDR3 DNA sequence: TGTGCCAGCAGTTACGGGCAGGGCGCCTATGGCTACACCTTC. Translating gives CASSYGQGAYGYTF.

The rearrangement uses TRBV6-5 and TRBJ2-1, with D perhaps assigned TRBD1 or TRBD2 (7 bases each). This CDR3 has 11 amino acids. V gave up 6 bases and J gave up 12 bases, with 12 bases separating them. The V gene's germline CDR1 is MNHEY and CDR2 SVGAGI. CDR3 in amino acids: CASRGGGGQFF. The CDR3 nucleotides read TGTGCCAGCAGGGGAGGGGGCGGGCAGTTCTTC.

This clonotype was seen just once. The CDR3: CASKAGGPQETQYF. The DNA of the CDR3 is TGTGCCAGCAAGGCGGGGGGGCCCCAAGAGACCCAGTACTTC. The chain uses TRBV11-2 and TRBJ2-5; TRBD2 aligns across 9 bases. Trimming took 7 bases from V and 1 from J; bases not matched to a gene: 4. Germline assignment: CDR1 SGHAT and CDR2 FQNNGV. This CDR3 comprises 14 residues.

V is TRBV14 and J is TRBJ2-3; TRBD1 is a possible D gene (6 bases). V gave up 3 bases and J gave up 6 bases, with 10 bases separating them. The CDR3 has 13 amino acids. CDR1 is SGHDN, CDR2 FVKESK, per germline. The CDR3 DNA follows: TGTGCCAGCAGCCATAATAGGGGGGATACGCAGTATTTT. Translating it yields CASSHNRGDTQYF.

This clonotype has just one count. The chain joins TRBV28 to TRBJ2-1, with D possibly TRBD1 on 6 matching bases. The germline CDR1 and CDR2 sequences are MDHEN and SYDVKM. The CDR3 spans 13 residues. V lost 6 bases and J lost 4, with 10 bases in between. The CDR3 region has the DNA TGTGCCAGCAGACAGGGTGGGTACAATGAGCAGTTCTTC. It encodes CASRQGGYNEQFF.

This chain uses TRBV7-2 with TRBJ1-6; 9 nucleotides agree with TRBD1. The CDR3 is 15 amino acids. V lost 5 bases to trimming and J lost 9 bases; unmatched junction nucleotides: 8. The germline V gene encodes CDR1 SGHTA and CDR2 FQGNSA. CDR3 in amino acids: CASSPRTGDSSPLHF. As DNA, the CDR3 is TGTGCCAGCAGCCCCAGGACAGGGGACAGTTCACCCCTCCACTTT.

This clonotype was observed once. This chain uses TRBV14 with TRBJ2-1; 8 bases agree with TRBD2. V lost 4 bases to trimming and J lost 4 bases; unmatched junction nucleotides: 9. There are 16 residues in the CDR3. Germline lookup yields CDR1 SGHDN and CDR2 FVKESK. The CDR3 DNA is TGTGCCAGCAGCCCGGGGGGGCGCTTACAATACAATGAGCAGTTCTTC. It yields the protein CASSPGGRLQYNEQFF.

This clonotype was detected once. V gene TRBV30 combines with J gene TRBJ1-2, with 7 bases aligning to TRBD1. Trimming took 3 bases from V and 8 from J; bases not matched to a gene: 15. This CDR3 region has 15 residues. In germline, CDR1 is GTSNPN, CDR2 SVGIG (reference sequence). The chain's CDR3 is CAWRPLTRQGLGYTF. CDR3 sequence (DNA): TGTGCCTGGAGACCCCTTACCCGACAGGGCCTCGGCTACACCTTC.

This clonotype was seen a single time. The chain links TRBV14 to TRBJ1-1, with 7 bases lining up with TRBD1. The CDR3 has 18 residues. Germline-derived CDR1 and CDR2 are SGHDN and FVKESK. The V and J ends lost 0 bases and 4 bases, in that order; junction bases with no gene match: 14. CDR3: CASSQDAGRGVVGTEAFF. CDR3 nucleotide sequence: TGTGCCAGCAGCCAAGATGCAGGCAGGGGGGTGGTAGGCACTGAAGCTTTCTTT.

The chain joins TRBV20-1 to TRBJ1-1; perhaps TRBD1 as D (5 bases). Germline V gene sequence: CDR1 DFQATT, CDR2 SNEGSKA (reference sequence). The CDR3 is made up of 16 amino acids. V was cut by 0 bases and J by 0 bases, with 14 bases left in between. Here the CDR3 reads CSARDGRGALNTEAFF. The CDR3 DNA follows: TGCAGTGCTAGAGATGGGAGAGGGGCCCTGAACACTGAAGCTTTCTTT.

The V call is TRBV12-3 or TRBV12-4, the J call TRBJ2-3; weak D call: TRBD1 (6 bases). Trimming removed 5 bases at V and 6 bases at J, with 15 bases between. CDR3 length equals 14 residues. The CDR3, as DNA: TGTGCCAGCAGTCCCGGGACAACAACTGATACGCAGTATTTT. It encodes CASSPGTTTDTQYF.

The V call is TRBV5-4, the J call TRBJ2-5; no clear D. The germline V gene encodes CDR1 SGHNT and CDR2 YYREEE (reference sequence). The germline V and J ends were trimmed by 5 bases and 1 base, with 12 bases remaining between them. CDR3 length: 14 residues. The CDR3: CASRFEIGQETQYF. CDR3 nucleotide sequence: TGTGCCAGCAGGTTTGAGATCGGCCAAGAGACCCAGTACTTC.

The chain carries TRBV6-1 and TRBJ2-3; D is possibly TRBD1 or TRBD2 (5 bases each). The CDR3 runs 16 residues. V lost 6 bases to trimming and J lost 4 bases, with 20 bases between them. CDR1 and CDR2 (germline): MNHNS, SASEGT. This CDR3 reads CASRTHRDVTADTQYF. The CDR3 nucleotides read TGTGCCAGCAGGACGCACCGGGACGTTACTGCAGATACGCAGTATTTT.